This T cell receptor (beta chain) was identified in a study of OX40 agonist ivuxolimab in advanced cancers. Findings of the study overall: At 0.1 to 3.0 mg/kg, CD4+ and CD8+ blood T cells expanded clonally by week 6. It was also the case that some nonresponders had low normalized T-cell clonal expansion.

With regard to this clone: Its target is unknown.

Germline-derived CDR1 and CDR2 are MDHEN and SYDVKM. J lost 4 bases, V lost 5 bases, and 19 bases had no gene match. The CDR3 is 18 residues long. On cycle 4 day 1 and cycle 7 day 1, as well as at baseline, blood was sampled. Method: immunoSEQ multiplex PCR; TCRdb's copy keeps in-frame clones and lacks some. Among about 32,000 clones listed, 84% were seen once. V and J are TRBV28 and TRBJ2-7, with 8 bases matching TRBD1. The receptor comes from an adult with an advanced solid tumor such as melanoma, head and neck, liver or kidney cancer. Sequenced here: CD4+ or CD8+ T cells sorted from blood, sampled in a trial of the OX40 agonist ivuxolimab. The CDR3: CASSPTASFGTGEYEQYF. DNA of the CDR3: TGTGCCAGCAGTCCTACCGCATCCTTTGGGACAGGTGAATACGAGCAGTACTTC.